A selection of T cell receptor beta chains follows, all from one sample in a study of metastatic and nonmetastatic thyroid tumors. From the PCR reads, TCRdb re-called clones with MiXCR. The table shows 25,000 or so clones, with roughly 15% occurring only once. The sequenced sample was blood. The receptors derive from a male donor with papillary thyroid cancer or a benign thyroid nodule (not recorded which). Some clones in this sample may be carry-over from other donors' samples. Both conserved end residues are part of each CDR3. The D gene is left open where the match is weak. A row's size may be missing; if present it is once, few, many or a size class.

clone_size v_call d_call cdr3_aa
NA TRBV3-1 NA CASSQGTSGGAFF
many TRBV4-2 TRBD2 CASSPGPREGDEQYF
many TRBV7-9 NA CASSLTRSSYNEQFF
many TRBV6-4 NA CASSVTGTMGYTF
many TRBV20-1 NA CSAEAEPATNEKLFF
many TRBV6-2/TRBV6-3 TRBD1 CASRPGTGSPLHF
many TRBV29-1 TRBD2 CSVEDWKTSGRGNEQFF
many TRBV28 TRBD1 CASSLGQGATNEKLFF
many TRBV3-1 TRBD1 CASSRTGGAAGYTF
many TRBV27 TRBD2 CASSRTSGTNEQFF
many TRBV28 TRBD1 CASTSGQGPLPQHF
many TRBV6-4 TRBD2 CASSDGASGSDTQYF
NA TRBV11-2 TRBD2 CASSPVLAVVSTGELFF
many TRBV14 NA CASSQVRGAPLGDEQYF
medium-sized TRBV5-1 TRBD1 CASSLGQGDQPQHF
NA TRBV11-2 NA CASSPGVGGNTEAFF
many TRBV5-4 TRBD2 CASSFGLAGGNEQFF
medium-sized TRBV19 TRBD1 CASSSKTGGAGSYNSPLHF
many TRBV5-1 NA CASSFAGELFF
many TRBV2 NA CASSVRQGADELFF
many TRBV7-2 TRBD2 CASSLGLGSGGAKLDTQYF
few TRBV28 NA CASRIDRNYEQYF
many TRBV7-4 NA CASSSDLPFLLGGNTIYF
many TRBV9 NA CASSVEGTRDNEQFF
few TRBV6-1 NA CASSLGAVGTDTQYF